Below, one T cell receptor beta chain is given with its context. CDR1 SQVTM and CDR2 ANQGSEA come from the germline V gene. The CDR3 is 13 residues long. The V gene lost 3 bases and the J gene lost 0 bases, with 6 bases spanning the gap. Method: immunoSEQ multiplex PCR; TCRdb's copy keeps in-frame clones and lacks some. Among some 65,000 clones listed, roughly 50% were seen once. This sample stems from a study of cytotoxic CD8 clonotypes in ibrutinib-treated CLL. V usage is TRBV29-1 and J usage is TRBJ1-3; D is unclear. This sequence originates from a human donor with chronic lymphocytic leukemia. Sequenced here: PBMCs, sampled after 12 months of ibrutinib treatment. CDR3 region: CSVEASSGNTIYF. DNA of the CDR3: TGCAGCGTTGAGGCCTCCTCTGGAAACACCATATATTTT.